This TCR beta chain came from a study of OX40 agonist ivuxolimab in advanced cancers. Study details: Prior anti-PD-1, anti-PD-L1 or anti-CTLA-4 therapy did not bar entry, and approximately 40% had some.

Comments on this clone: Its target is unknown.

The V end was cut by 0 bases, the J end by 4 bases, with 13 bases between. CDR1 SGHKS and CDR2 YYEKEE come from the germline V gene (reference sequence). The CDR3 covers 15 residues. The protocol was immunoSEQ multiplex PCR, while the TCRdb copy is restricted to in-frame clones and leaves out a portion. The table has 9,500 to 14,000 clones, just over 75% seen once. Findings and caveats of the study: There were, on average, more expanded clones in CD8+ T cells than in CD4+. Clonal expansion by week 6 occurred in CD4+ and CD8+ blood T cells (at 0.1 to 3.0 mg/kg).

Source: CD4+ or CD8+ T cells sorted from blood, taken in a trial of the OX40 agonist ivuxolimab. This sequence originates from an adult with an advanced solid tumor such as melanoma, head and neck, liver or kidney cancer. This chain links TRBV5-5 with TRBJ2-5, with D possibly being TRBD1 or TRBD2 (5 bases each). CDR3 nucleotide sequence: TGTGCCAGCAGCTTGGGGCAGGGAAGCGGAGAGACCCAGTACTTC. This sequence encodes CASSLGQGSGETQYF.